Listed below are T cell receptor beta chains from one sample, sequenced in a study of blood T cell repertoires in COVID-19. Clones were read by immunoSEQ multiplex PCR, and TCRdb kept only the in-frame ones, dropping some. The sample has some 120,000 clones, around four fifths seen once. The specimen sequenced was peripheral blood. All receptors derive from a man younger than 40 with acute or convalescent COVID-19. Both conserved end residues are part of each CDR3. A D gene is named only where the DNA matches it firmly.

len: 13; d_gene: -; v_gene: TRBV6-5; j_gene: TRBJ1-2; CDR3nt: TGTGCCAGCAGTCAGGGGACACTCTATGGCTACACCTTC; CDR3aa: CASSQGTLYGYTF
len: 15; d_gene: TRBD2; v_gene: TRBV7-2; j_gene: TRBJ2-7; CDR3nt: TGTGCCAGCAGCTTAGGTCGCGGGGGGGCTTACGAGCAGTACTTC; CDR3aa: CASSLGRGGAYEQYF
len: 14; d_gene: TRBD1; v_gene: TRBV18; j_gene: TRBJ2-3; CDR3nt: TGTGCCAGCTCGAGACAGGGCCCCCCAGATACGCAGTATTTT; CDR3aa: CASSRQGPPDTQYF
len: 12; d_gene: TRBD1; v_gene: TRBV5-6; j_gene: TRBJ1-1; CDR3nt: TGTGCCAGCAGCCGCCTGGCAGGGGGGGCTTTCTTT; CDR3aa: CASSRLAGGAFF
len: 13; d_gene: -; v_gene: TRBV30; j_gene: TRBJ1-5; CDR3nt: TGTGCCTGGCAGGGGAATAAGGGTCAGCCCCAGCATTTT; CDR3aa: CAWQGNKGQPQHF
len: 16; d_gene: -; v_gene: TRBV6-1; j_gene: TRBJ1-3; CDR3nt: TGTGCCAGCAGTGAAGGGTTCGGTACCTCTGGAAACACCATATATTTT; CDR3aa: CASSEGFGTSGNTIYF
len: 16; d_gene: TRBD2; v_gene: TRBV7-8; j_gene: TRBJ2-3; CDR3nt: TGTGCCAGCAGCCCTAGGACTAGCGGGAGATTAGATACGCAGTATTTT; CDR3aa: CASSPRTSGRLDTQYF
len: 18; d_gene: TRBD2; v_gene: TRBV7-3; j_gene: TRBJ2-2; CDR3nt: TGTGCCAGCAGCCAAGATCCGGGCGGGAGGGTGAACACCGGGGAGCTGTTTTTT; CDR3aa: CASSQDPGGRVNTGELFF
len: 12; d_gene: -; v_gene: TRBV14; j_gene: TRBJ2-1; CDR3nt: TGTGCCAGCAGCCAAGATGGGGCGGTGCAGTTCTTC; CDR3aa: CASSQDGAVQFF
len: 14; d_gene: -; v_gene: TRBV6-2/TRBV6-3; j_gene: TRBJ1-3; CDR3nt: TGTGCCAGCAGTTACGGCGGCTCTGGAAACACCATATATTTT; CDR3aa: CASSYGGSGNTIYF